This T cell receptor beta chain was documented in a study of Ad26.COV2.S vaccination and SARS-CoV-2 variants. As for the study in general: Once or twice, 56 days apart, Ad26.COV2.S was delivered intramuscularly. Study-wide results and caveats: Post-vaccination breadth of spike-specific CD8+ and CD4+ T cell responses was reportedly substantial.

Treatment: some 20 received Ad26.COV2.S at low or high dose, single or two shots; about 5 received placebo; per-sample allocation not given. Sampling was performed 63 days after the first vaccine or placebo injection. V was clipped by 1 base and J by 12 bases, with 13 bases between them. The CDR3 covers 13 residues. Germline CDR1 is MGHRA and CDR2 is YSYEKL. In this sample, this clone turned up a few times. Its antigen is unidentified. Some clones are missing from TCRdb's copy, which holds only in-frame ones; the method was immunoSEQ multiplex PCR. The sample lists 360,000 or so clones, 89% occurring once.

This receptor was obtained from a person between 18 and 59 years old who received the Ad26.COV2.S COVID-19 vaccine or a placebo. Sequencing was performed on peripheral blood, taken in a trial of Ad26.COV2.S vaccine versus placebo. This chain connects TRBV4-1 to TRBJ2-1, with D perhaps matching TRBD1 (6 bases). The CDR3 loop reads CASSQVRGMRQFF. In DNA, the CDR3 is TGCGCCAGCAGCCAAGTAAGGGGGATGAGGCAGTTCTTC.